The T cell receptor (beta chain) under discussion was sequenced for a study of cytomegalovirus exposure and HLA in healthy donors. General study points: Follow-up analysis found HLA locus-dependent TCR association rates, highest for DRB1 and lowest for HLA-C. Equally common other TCR beta chains were less clonally expanded than HLA-associated ones, a later analysis found. Highly shared sequence variants in one cluster were likely a sequencing artifact. As immune exposure information, only CMV serostatus was available.

For this clone: Its cognate antigen is unknown.

The CDR3 extends over 13 amino acids. Trimming removed 2 bases from V and 3 bases from J, with 8 bases in between. Germline V gene lookup returns CDR1 SGHRS and CDR2 YFSETQ. 60 Vbeta and 13 Jbeta primers were used in PCR. Clones were sequenced by immunoSEQ multiplex PCR, and TCRdb holds only the in-frame ones, with some missing. The table lists approximately 150,000 clones, nearly 80% of them singletons, with around 14% in the top ten. The V gene is TRBV5-1, the J gene TRBJ1-2, with unresolved D. Sequencing used PBMCs. This receptor was obtained from a woman aged 40 to 49 in good health and CMV-seronegative. The CDR3 DNA is TGCGCCAGCAGCTTTTGGGAGTACTATGGCTACACCTTC. Translated: CASSFWEYYGYTF. The variable domain in full, with the rest retrieved from reference TRBV5-1 and TRBJ1-2, is KAGVTQTPRYLIKTRGQQVTLSCSPISGHRSVSWYQQTPGQGLQFLFEYFSETQRNKGNFPGRFSGRQFSNSRSEMNVSTLELGDSALYLCASSFWEYYGYTFGSGTRLTVV.